This paragraph reports one TCR beta chain. This entry belongs to a study of response to subunit inactivated influenza vaccine. From the RT-PCR reads, TCRdb called clonotypes with MiXCR, one entry per CDR3 protein. This table has hundreds of thousands of distinct CDR3 sequences, 14% appearing once. This CDR3 spans 17 amino acids. The J segment lost 4 bases and the V segment lost 4 bases, leaving 14 bases of the junction unmatched. Germline CDR1 reads MNHEY; CDR2 reads SVGEGT. The sample in question was PBMCs from blood, obtained around 15 days before vaccination. This sequence was found in a man in his fifties or sixties who received an inactivated influenza vaccine. This chain connects TRBV6-2 or TRBV6-3 to TRBJ1-1, with 8 bases fitting TRBD1. The CDR3 sequence is CASSLPMRDRYGTEAFF. CDR3 coding DNA: TGTGCCAGCAGTTTGCCCATGCGGGACAGGTATGGCACTGAAGCTTTCTTT.